One T cell receptor beta chain is described in this entry. This entry comes from a study of shared clonotypes between healthy human individuals. Genomic DNA for unsorted samples was obtained from 80 million to 100 million PBMCs. Genomic DNA belonging to each subset was distributed in equal measure over several immunoSEQ plates. It was on ten immunoSEQ deep assay plates that unsorted PBMC DNA was sequenced. This table comes from immunoSEQ multiplex PCR, and its TCRdb copy is limited to in-frame clones, with some not included. This sample has some 530,000 clones, with about 78% found just once. Sequenced input: PBMCs. The source of this sequence is a woman in her thirties or forties in good health. Some clones in this sample may be carry-over from other donors' samples.

CDR3 DNA: TGTGCCAGTAGTACAGGGACGGGGCAGTTCTTC. Its protein is CASSTGTGQFF. V is TRBV19 and J is TRBJ2-1; either TRBD1 or TRBD2 may supply D (5 bases each). Germline CDR1 LNHDA, CDR2 SQIVND (reference sequence). The V end was cut by 4 bases, the J end by 12 bases, with 10 bases between. The CDR3 sequence is 11 residues long.